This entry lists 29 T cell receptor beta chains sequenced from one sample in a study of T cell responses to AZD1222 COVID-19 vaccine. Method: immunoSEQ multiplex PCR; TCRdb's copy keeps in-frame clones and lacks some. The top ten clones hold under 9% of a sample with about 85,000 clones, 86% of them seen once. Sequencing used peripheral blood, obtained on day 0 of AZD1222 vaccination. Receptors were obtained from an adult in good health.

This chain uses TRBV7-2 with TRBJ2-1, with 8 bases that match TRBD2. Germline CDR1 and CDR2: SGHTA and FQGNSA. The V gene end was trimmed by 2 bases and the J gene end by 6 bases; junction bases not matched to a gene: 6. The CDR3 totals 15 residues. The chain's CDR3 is CASSLPGLAANEQFF. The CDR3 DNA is TGTGCCAGCAGCTTACCTGGACTAGCCGCCAATGAGCAGTTCTTC. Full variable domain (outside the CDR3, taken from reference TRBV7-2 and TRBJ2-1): GAGVSQSPSNKVTEKGKDVELRCDPISGHTALYWYRQSLGQGLEFLIYFQGNSAPDKSGLPSDRFSAERTGGSVSTLTIQRTQQEDSAVYLCASSLPGLAANEQFFGPGTRLTVL.

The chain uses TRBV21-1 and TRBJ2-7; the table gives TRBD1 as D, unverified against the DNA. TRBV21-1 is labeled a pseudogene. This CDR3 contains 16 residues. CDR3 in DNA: TGTGCCAGCAGCAATGACCGGAGGGACAGCTCCTACGAGCAGTACTTC. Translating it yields CASSNDRRDSSYEQYF.

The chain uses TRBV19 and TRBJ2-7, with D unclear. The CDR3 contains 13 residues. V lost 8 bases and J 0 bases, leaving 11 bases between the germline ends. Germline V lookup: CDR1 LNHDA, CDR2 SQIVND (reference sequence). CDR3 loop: CASRLTDSYEQYF. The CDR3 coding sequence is TGTGCCAGTCGTCTGACGGACTCCTACGAGCAGTACTTC.

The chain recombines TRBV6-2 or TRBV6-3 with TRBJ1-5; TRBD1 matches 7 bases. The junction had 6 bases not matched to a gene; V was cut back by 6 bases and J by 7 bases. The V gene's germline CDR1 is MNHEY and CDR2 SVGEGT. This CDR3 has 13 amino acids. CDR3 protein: CASSDRADQPQHF. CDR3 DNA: TGTGCCAGCAGCGACAGGGCCGACCAGCCCCAGCATTTT.

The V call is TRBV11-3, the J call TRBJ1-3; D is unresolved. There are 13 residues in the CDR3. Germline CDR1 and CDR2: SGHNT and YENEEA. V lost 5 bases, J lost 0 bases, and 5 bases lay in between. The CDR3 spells CASSPYSGNTIYF. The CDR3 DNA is TGTGCCAGCAGCCCTTACTCTGGAAACACCATATATTTT.

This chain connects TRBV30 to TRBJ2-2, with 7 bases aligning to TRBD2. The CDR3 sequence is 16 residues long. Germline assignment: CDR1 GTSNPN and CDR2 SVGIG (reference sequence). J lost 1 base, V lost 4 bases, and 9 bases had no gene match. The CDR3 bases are TGTGCCTGGACGGCAGCGGGAAGTGTGAACACCGGGGAGCTGTTTTTT. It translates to CAWTAAGSVNTGELFF.

Here the CDR3 reads CASSQGQGPRYNEQFF. In DNA, the CDR3 is TGCGCCAGCAGCCAGGGACAGGGGCCGAGGTACAATGAGCAGTTCTTC. The chain employs TRBV4-1 and TRBJ2-1; 10 bases are a match to TRBD1. The germline CDR1 and CDR2 sequences are MGHRA and YSYEKL. Germline trimming cut 3 bases from V and 4 bases from J; bases unmatched to any gene: 6. The CDR3 is 16 amino acids.

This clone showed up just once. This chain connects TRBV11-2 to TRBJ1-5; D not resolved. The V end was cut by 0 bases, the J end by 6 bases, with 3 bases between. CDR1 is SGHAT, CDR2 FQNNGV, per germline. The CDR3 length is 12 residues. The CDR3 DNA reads TGTGCCAGCAGCTTAGAAGGTCAGCCCCAGCATTTT. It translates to CASSLEGQPQHF.

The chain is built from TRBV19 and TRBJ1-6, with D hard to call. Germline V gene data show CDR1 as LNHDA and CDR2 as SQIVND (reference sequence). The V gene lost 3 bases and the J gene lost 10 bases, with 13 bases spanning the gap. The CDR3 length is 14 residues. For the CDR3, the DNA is TGTGCCAGTAGTATCCCTGATAAGGCATCACCCCTCCACTTT. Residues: CASSIPDKASPLHF.

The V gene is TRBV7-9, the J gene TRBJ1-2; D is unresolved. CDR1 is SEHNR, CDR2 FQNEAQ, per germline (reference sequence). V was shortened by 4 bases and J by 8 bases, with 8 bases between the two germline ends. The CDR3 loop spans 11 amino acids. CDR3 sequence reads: CASSSLTGYTF. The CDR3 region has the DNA TGTGCCAGCAGCTCCCTTACGGGCTACACCTTC.

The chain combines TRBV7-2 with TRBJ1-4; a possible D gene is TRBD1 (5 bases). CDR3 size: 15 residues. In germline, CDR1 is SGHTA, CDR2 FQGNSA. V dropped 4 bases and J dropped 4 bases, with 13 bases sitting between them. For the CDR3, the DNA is TGTGCCAGCAGCTCCAGGGAGGGCATTAATGAAAAACTGTTTTTT. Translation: CASSSREGINEKLFF.

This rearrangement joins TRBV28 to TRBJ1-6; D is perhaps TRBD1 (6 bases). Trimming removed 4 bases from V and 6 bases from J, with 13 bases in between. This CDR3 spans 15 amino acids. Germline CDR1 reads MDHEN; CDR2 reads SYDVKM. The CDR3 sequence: CASSSLEGVNSPLHF. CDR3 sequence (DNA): TGTGCCAGCAGTTCCTTGGAGGGGGTTAATTCACCCCTCCACTTT.

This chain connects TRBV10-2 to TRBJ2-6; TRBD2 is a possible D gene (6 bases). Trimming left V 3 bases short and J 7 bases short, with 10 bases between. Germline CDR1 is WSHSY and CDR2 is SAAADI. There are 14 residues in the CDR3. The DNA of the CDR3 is TGCGCCAGCAGTGAAGCGGGCCCTGCCAACGTCCTGACTTTC. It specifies CASSEAGPANVLTF.

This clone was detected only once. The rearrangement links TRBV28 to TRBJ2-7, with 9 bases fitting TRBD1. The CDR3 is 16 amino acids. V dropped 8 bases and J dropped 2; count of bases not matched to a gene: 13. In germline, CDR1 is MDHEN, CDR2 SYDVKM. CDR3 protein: CASPPADRGKTYEQYF. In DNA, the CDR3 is TGTGCCAGCCCCCCCGCCGACAGGGGGAAAACCTACGAGCAGTACTTC.

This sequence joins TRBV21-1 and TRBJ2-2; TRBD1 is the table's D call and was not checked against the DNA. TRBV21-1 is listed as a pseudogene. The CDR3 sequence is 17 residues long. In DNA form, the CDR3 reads TGTGCCAGCAGCCCGGGGTGGACAGGGGCGAACACCGGGGAGCTGTTTTTT. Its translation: CASSPGWTGANTGELFF.

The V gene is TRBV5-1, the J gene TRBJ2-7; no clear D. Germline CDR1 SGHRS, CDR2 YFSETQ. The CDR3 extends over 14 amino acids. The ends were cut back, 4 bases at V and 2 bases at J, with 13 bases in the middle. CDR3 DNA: TGCGCCAGCAGCCGACGGACCCCACCCTACGAGCAGTACTTC. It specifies CASSRRTPPYEQYF. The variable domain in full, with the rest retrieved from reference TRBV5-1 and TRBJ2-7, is KAGVTQTPRYLIKTRGQQVTLSCSPISGHRSVSWYQQTPGQGLQFLFEYFSETQRNKGNFPGRFSGRQFSNSRSEMNVSTLELGDSALYLCASSRRTPPYEQYFGPGTRLTVT.

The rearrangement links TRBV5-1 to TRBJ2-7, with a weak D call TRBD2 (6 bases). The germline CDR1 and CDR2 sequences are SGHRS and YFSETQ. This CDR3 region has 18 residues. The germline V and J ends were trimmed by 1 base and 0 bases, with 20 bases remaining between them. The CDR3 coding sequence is TGCGCCAGCAGCTTGAAGGGCAATAGCGGACGGTTCTCCTACGAGCAGTACTTC. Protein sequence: CASSLKGNSGRFSYEQYF. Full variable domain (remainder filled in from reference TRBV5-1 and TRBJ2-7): KAGVTQTPRYLIKTRGQQVTLSCSPISGHRSVSWYQQTPGQGLQFLFEYFSETQRNKGNFPGRFSGRQFSNSRSEMNVSTLELGDSALYLCASSLKGNSGRFSYEQYFGPGTRLTVT.

The CDR3 DNA reads TGTGCCAGCAGCCTGGGCGGGACAGGACAAGATACGCAGTATTTT. Translation: CASSLGGTGQDTQYF. This chain joins TRBV7-9 and TRBJ2-3; 8 nucleotides line up with TRBD1. Looked up from germline, CDR1 is SEHNR and CDR2 is FQNEAQ (reference sequence). Trimming at V came to 5 bases and at J to 5 bases, leaving 9 bases not matched to a gene. The CDR3 runs 15 residues.

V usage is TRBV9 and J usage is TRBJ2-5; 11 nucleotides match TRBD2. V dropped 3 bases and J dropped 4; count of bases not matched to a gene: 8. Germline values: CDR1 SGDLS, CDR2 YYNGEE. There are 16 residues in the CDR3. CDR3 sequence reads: CASSAQGLAGRETQYF. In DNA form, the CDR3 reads TGTGCCAGCAGCGCCCAAGGACTAGCGGGTCGAGAGACCCAGTACTTC.

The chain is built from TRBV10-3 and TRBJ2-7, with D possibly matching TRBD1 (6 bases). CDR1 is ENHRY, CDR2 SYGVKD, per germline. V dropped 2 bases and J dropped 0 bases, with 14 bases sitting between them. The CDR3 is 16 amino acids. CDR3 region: CAISEEGTPNSYEQYF. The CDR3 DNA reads TGTGCCATCAGTGAGGAGGGGACACCGAACTCCTACGAGCAGTACTTC.

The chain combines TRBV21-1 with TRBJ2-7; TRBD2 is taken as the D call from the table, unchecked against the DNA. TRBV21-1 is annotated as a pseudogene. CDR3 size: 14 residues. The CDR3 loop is CASSGLAGSYEQYF. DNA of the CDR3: TGTGCCAGCAGCGGACTAGCGGGATCCTACGAGCAGTACTTC.

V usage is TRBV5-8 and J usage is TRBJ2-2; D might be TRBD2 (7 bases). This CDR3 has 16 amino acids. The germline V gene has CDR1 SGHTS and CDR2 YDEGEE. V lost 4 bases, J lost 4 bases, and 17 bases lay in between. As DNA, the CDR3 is TGTGCCAGCAGCCCCAGGGCGGGGGCGAGCACCGGGGAGCTGTTTTTT. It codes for CASSPRAGASTGELFF.

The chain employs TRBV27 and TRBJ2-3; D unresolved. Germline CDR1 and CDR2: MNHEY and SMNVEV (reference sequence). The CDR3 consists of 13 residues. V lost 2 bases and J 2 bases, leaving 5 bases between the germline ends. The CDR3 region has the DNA TGTGCCAGCAGTTTAATAATCACAGATACGCAGTATTTT. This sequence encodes CASSLIITDTQYF.

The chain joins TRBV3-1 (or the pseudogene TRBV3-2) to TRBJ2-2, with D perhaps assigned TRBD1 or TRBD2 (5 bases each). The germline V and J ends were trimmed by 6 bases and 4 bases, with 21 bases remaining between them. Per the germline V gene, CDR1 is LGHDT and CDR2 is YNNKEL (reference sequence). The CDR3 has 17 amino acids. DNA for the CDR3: TGTGCCAGCAGGCCCGCCGAGGGGCAGGGACGCACCGGGGAGCTGTTTTTT. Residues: CASRPAEGQGRTGELFF.

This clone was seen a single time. The CDR3 sequence: CASSLGTGVYEQYF. The DNA of the CDR3 is TGTGCCAGCAGTTTAGGGACAGGGGTCTACGAGCAGTACTTC. The chain uses TRBV28 and TRBJ2-7; 10 bases fit TRBD1. The germline V gene encodes CDR1 MDHEN and CDR2 SYDVKM. CDR3 length: 14 residues. The V segment lost 2 bases and the J segment 3 bases; nucleotides outside the gene matches: 1.

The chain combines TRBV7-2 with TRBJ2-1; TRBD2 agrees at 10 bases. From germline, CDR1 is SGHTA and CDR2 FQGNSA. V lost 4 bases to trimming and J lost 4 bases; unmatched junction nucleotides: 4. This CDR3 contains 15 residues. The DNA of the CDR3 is TGTGCCAGCAGCTCGACTAGCGGGCCTTACAATGAGCAGTTCTTC. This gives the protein CASSSTSGPYNEQFF.

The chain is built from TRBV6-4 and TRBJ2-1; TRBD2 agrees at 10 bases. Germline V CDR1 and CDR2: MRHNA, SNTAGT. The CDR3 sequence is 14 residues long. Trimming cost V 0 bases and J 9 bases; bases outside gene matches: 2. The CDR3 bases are TGTGCCAGCAGTGACTCGCTAGCGGGAGTTGAGCAGTTCTTC. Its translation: CASSDSLAGVEQFF.

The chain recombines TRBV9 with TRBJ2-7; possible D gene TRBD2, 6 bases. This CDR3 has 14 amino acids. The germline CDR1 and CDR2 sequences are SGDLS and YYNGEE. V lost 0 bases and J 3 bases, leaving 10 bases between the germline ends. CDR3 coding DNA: TGTGCCAGCAGCGTAGACATGGGGGGCTACGAGCAGTACTTC. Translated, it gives CASSVDMGGYEQYF.

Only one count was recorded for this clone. The CDR3 sequence: CASSWGTGEKQPQHF. The DNA of the CDR3 is TGCGCCAGCAGCTGGGGGACAGGCGAAAAGCAGCCCCAGCATTTT. The gene calls are TRBV5-1 and TRBJ1-5, with 8 positions matching TRBD1. CDR1 and CDR2 from the germline V gene are SGHRS and YFSETQ. CDR3 length: 15 residues. V trimming: 3 bases; J trimming: 7 bases; junction bases outside the gene matches: 9.